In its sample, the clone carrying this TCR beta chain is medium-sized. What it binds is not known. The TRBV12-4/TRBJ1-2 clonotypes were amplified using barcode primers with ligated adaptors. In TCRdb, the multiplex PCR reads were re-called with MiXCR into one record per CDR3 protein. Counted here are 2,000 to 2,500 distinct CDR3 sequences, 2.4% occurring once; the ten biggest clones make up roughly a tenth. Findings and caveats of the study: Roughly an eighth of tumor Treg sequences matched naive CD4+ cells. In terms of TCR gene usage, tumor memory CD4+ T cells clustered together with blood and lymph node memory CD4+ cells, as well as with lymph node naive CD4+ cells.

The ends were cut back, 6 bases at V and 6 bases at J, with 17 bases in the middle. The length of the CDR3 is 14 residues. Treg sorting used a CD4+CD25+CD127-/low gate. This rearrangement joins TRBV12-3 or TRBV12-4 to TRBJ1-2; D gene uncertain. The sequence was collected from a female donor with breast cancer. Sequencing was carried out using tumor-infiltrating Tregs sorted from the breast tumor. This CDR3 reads CASSPLGLTNGYTF. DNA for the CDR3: TGTGCCAGCAGCCCATTAGGTTTAACGAATGGCTACACCTTC.